Listed here are 8 T cell receptor beta chains from one sample, sequenced in a study of T cell responses to AZD1222 COVID-19 vaccine. Assay used: immunoSEQ multiplex PCR; TCRdb lists only in-frame clones, some missing. The sample yields about 170,000 clones, around 90% seen once. The sequencing here drew on peripheral blood, taken on day 0 of AZD1222 vaccination. The receptors shown here come from an adult in good health.

The chain couples TRBV5-5 to TRBJ1-1, with D possibly TRBD1 on 6 matching bases. The CDR3 spans 14 residues. Trimming shortened V by 0 bases and J by 3 bases, and 9 bases separated the two germline ends. The germline CDR1 and CDR2 sequences are SGHKS and YYEKEE (reference sequence). The CDR3 bases are TGTGCCAGCAGCTTGGGGGGGCTGGACACTGAAGCTTTCTTT. Translated, it gives CASSLGGLDTEAFF.

This chain links TRBV5-1 with TRBJ2-1; the match to TRBD2 covers 9 bases. Germline V lookup: CDR1 SGHRS, CDR2 YFSETQ. J gave up 5 bases and V 0 bases, and 6 bases lay outside the gene matches. This CDR3 region has 16 residues. The CDR3 sequence: CASSLAGLAGNNEQFF. Written as DNA, the CDR3 is TGCGCCAGCAGCTTGGCCGGTCTAGCGGGGAACAATGAGCAGTTCTTC. Based on the CDR3 plus reference TRBV5-1 and TRBJ2-1, the full variable domain is KAGVTQTPRYLIKTRGQQVTLSCSPISGHRSVSWYQQTPGQGLQFLFEYFSETQRNKGNFPGRFSGRQFSNSRSEMNVSTLELGDSALYLCASSLAGLAGNNEQFFGPGTRLTVL.

The CDR3 DNA follows: TGTGCCAGTAGTCCGACAGGGACGGTAGGAAACACCATATATTTT. Its protein is CASSPTGTVGNTIYF. This chain uses TRBV19 with TRBJ1-3; TRBD1 matches at 7 bases. V shed 5 bases, J shed 4 bases, and the junction held 8 bases outside the gene matches. Germline-derived CDR1 and CDR2 are LNHDA and SQIVND (reference sequence). The CDR3 runs 15 residues.

The chain has TRBV5-1 and TRBJ1-4; 8 bases match TRBD1. The germline gives CDR1 SGHRS, CDR2 YFSETQ. The CDR3 extends over 14 amino acids. V lost 0 bases, J lost 11 bases, and 6 bases stayed unmatched. The CDR3 here is CASSLGTGIEKLFF. For the CDR3, the DNA is TGCGCCAGCAGCTTGGGGACAGGGATCGAGAAACTGTTTTTT. The full variable domain, rest sourced from reference TRBV5-1 and TRBJ1-4, is KAGVTQTPRYLIKTRGQQVTLSCSPISGHRSVSWYQQTPGQGLQFLFEYFSETQRNKGNFPGRFSGRQFSNSRSEMNVSTLELGDSALYLCASSLGTGIEKLFFGSGTQLSVL.

V is TRBV5-6 and J is TRBJ2-7; D call uncertain. The germline V gene encodes CDR1 SGHDT and CDR2 YYEEEE. V lost 2 bases to trimming and J lost 0 bases, with 6 bases between them. This CDR3 has 13 amino acids. The CDR3 loop is CASSFVSSYEQYF. The CDR3 nucleotides read TGTGCCAGCAGCTTTGTAAGCTCCTACGAGCAGTACTTC. The full variable domain, completed using reference TRBV5-6 and TRBJ2-7, is DAGVTQSPTHLIKTRGQQVTLRCSPKSGHDTVSWYQQALGQGPQFIFQYYEEEERQRGNFPDRFSGHQFPNYSSELNVNALLLGDSALYLCASSFVSSYEQYFGPGTRLTVT.

The chain employs TRBV5-4 and TRBJ2-2; tentatively, D is TRBD1 (5 bases). The CDR3 has 15 amino acids. Germline V gene lookup returns CDR1 SGHNT and CDR2 YYREEE (reference sequence). Trimming took off 5 bases at V and 0 bases at J, with 11 bases between the two ends. CDR3 in DNA: TGTGCCAGCAGGTCACAGGATACGAACACCGGGGAGCTGTTTTTT. Translated: CASRSQDTNTGELFF.

The gene calls are TRBV7-3 and TRBJ1-1; D gene ambiguous. CDR1 is SGHTA, CDR2 FQGTGA, per germline. The V gene lost 0 bases and the J gene lost 6 bases, with 11 bases spanning the gap. This CDR3 has 14 amino acids. The CDR3 region is CASSLTPVSPEAFF. CDR3 DNA: TGTGCCAGCAGCTTAACCCCGGTTAGCCCTGAAGCTTTCTTT.

Only a few counts were recorded for this clone. V is TRBV6-1 and J is TRBJ1-1; D gene ambiguous. The CDR3 is 14 amino acids. V shed 2 bases and J shed 0 bases, with 7 bases lying between them. Per the germline V gene, CDR1 is MNHNS and CDR2 is SASEGT. CDR3 nucleotides: TGTGCCAGCAGTGAACAGAGGCTGAACACTGAAGCTTTCTTT. Residues: CASSEQRLNTEAFF.